Sequencing of this T cell receptor (beta chain) was carried out in a study of blood T cell repertoires in COVID-19. Under the authors' procedure: Scientists estimated how many nucleated cells there were by amplifying reference gene primers. The repertoire was sequenced with immunoSEQ multiplex PCR; TCRdb's copy has only in-frame clones and lacks some. Clone size and the V and J calls come from that table; the DNA yielded D and trimming. The sample has around 250,000 clones, more than 85% seen once; the top ten hold 4.1%. V shed 1 base and J shed 5 bases, with 8 bases lying between them. This CDR3 comprises 14 residues. Per the germline V gene, CDR1 is MGHRA and CDR2 is YSYEKL. Participants' own reports of clinical history determined their cohort assignment. Recovery among Cohort 3 donors was established by two negative PCRs, clearance, or symptom resolution. This clone was counted a few times. The same CDR3 also results from other DNA sequences found in this sample.

This TCR derives from a woman younger than 45 who had recovered from COVID-19. Material for sequencing was PBMCs or T cells enriched from blood (not recorded which). The genes are TRBV4-1 and TRBJ1-4, with a weak D call TRBD1 (6 bases). The CDR3: CASSQVQGNEKLFF. For the CDR3, the DNA is TGCGCCAGCAGCCAAGTTCAGGGGAATGAAAAACTGTTTTTT.